This TCR beta chain is from a study of OX40 agonist ivuxolimab in advanced cancers. Study-level background: Patients received ivuxolimab, an agonistic anti-OX40 (CD134) antibody. Prior checkpoint blockade (anti-PD-1, anti-PD-L1 or anti-CTLA-4) was permitted; roughly 40% had it. Study-wide findings and caveats: Clonal expansion by week 6 occurred in CD4+ and CD8+ blood T cells (at 0.1 to 3.0 mg/kg).

The CDR3 length is 16 residues. CDR1 is SGHKS, CDR2 YYEKEE, per germline (reference sequence). J was trimmed by 5 bases and V by 4 bases; bases with no gene match: 9. Profiled with immunoSEQ multiplex PCR; TCRdb holds only in-frame clones, not every one. The table shows 130,000 or so clones, with around 95% occurring only once. Turning to this clone: Its antigen is as yet unknown.

This sequence originates from an adult with an advanced solid tumor such as melanoma, head and neck, liver or kidney cancer. The input for sequencing was CD4+ or CD8+ T cells sorted from blood, taken in a trial of the OX40 agonist ivuxolimab. The V and J genes are TRBV5-5 and TRBJ2-2; TRBD2 aligns across 9 bases. The CDR3 nucleotides read TGTGCCAGCAGCCACTCTAGCGGGGCCTCTACCGGGGAGCTGTTTTTT. It specifies CASSHSSGASTGELFF. Based on the CDR3 plus reference TRBV5-5 and TRBJ2-2, the full variable domain is DAGVTQSPTHLIKTRGQQVTLRCSPISGHKSVSWYQQVLGQGPQFIFQYYEKEERGRGNFPDRFSARQFPNYSSELNVNALLLGDSALYLCASSHSSGASTGELFFGEGSRLTVL.